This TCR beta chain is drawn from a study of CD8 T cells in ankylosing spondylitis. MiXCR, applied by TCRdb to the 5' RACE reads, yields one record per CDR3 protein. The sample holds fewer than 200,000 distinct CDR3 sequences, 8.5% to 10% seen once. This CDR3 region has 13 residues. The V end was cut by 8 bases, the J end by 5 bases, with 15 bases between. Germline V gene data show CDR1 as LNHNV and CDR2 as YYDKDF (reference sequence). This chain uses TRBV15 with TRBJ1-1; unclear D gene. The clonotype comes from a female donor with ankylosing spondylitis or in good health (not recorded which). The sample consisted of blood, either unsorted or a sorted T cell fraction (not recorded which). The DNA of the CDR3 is TGTGCCACCGGCATGGGAGGGAGGACTGAAGCTTTCTTT. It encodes CATGMGGRTEAFF.